This T cell receptor (beta chain) was identified during a study of response to subunit inactivated influenza vaccine. CDR1 is SGHDT, CDR2 YYEEEE, per germline. The CDR3 runs to 13 residues. V was pared by 2 bases and J by 5 bases, with 9 bases between. Findings and caveats of the study: T cells newly recruited by each seasonal influenza vaccination are few, the authors suggested.

Notes on this clonotype: Its target is unknown.

MiXCR, applied by TCRdb to the RT-PCR reads, yields one record per CDR3 protein. The sample lists about 800,000 distinct CDR3 sequences, 21% occurring once. This chain uses TRBV5-6 with TRBJ2-3; no firm D call. This clonotype was obtained from a man aged 45 to 65 who received an inactivated influenza vaccine. The sample in question was PBMCs from blood, obtained around 5 days after vaccination. CDR3 in DNA: TGTGCCAGCAGCTTTCTTTCGGTAGATACGCAGTATTTT. This gives the protein CASSFLSVDTQYF.